This TCR beta chain was observed in a study of T cell responses to AZD1222 COVID-19 vaccine. Study outcomes and limitations: Every sample of the repertoires postdated the peak T cell response.

This CDR3 comprises 14 residues. V was clipped by 2 bases and J by 2 bases, with 9 bases between them. Germline V gene data show CDR1 as SEHNR and CDR2 as FQNEAQ (reference sequence). Method: immunoSEQ multiplex PCR; TCRdb's copy keeps in-frame clones and lacks some. Of 75,000 to 100,000 clones in the sample, just over 90% are singletons; the top ten hold roughly 13%. For this clone: Its specificity is not known.

This clonotype was obtained from an adult in good health. The sequenced sample was peripheral blood, obtained on day 0 of AZD1222 vaccination. This rearrangement joins TRBV7-9 to TRBJ2-5; the D gene is possibly TRBD2 (6 bases). This CDR3 reads CASSLLSGQETQYF. As DNA, the CDR3 is TGTGCCAGCAGCTTACTCAGCGGGCAAGAGACCCAGTACTTC.